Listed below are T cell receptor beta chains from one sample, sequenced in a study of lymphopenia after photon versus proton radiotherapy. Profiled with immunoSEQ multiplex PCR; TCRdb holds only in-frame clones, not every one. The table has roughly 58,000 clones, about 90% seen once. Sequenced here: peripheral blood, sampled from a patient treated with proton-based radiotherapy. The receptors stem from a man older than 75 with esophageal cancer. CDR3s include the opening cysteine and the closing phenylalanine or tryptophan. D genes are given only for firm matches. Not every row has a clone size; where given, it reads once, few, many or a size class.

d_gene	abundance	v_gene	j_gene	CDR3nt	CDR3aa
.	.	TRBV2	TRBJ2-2	.	CASSDFGAGELFF
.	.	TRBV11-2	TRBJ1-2	TGTGCCAGCAGCACCAGGGTGGTGGGAGGCTACACCTTC	CASSTRVVGGYTF
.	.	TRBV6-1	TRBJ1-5	TGTGCCAGCAGTGAAATGTCGGGAGAGTGGCAGCCCCAGCATTTT	CASSEMSGEWQPQHF
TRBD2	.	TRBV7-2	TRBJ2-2	TGTGCCAGCAGCCGAAGACTAGCGGGGGGACCAGTAGGGGAGCTGTTTTTT	CASSRRLAGGPVGELFF
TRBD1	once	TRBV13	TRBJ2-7	TGTGCCAGCAGCTACACCGGGACAGGGGGCTACGAGCAGTACTTC	CASSYTGTGGYEQYF
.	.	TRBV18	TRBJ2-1	TGTGCCAGCTCACTTCCCGGGAGCCCCTACAATGAGCAGTTCTTC	CASSLPGSPYNEQFF
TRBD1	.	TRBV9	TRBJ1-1	TGTGCCAGCAGCGTAGACGGGACAGGGGGTGATGAAGCTTTCTTT	CASSVDGTGGDEAFF
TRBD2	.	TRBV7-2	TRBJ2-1	TGTGCCAGCAGCACGCCGGGACTAGCGACCTGGACGGATGAGCAGTTCTTC	CASSTPGLATWTDEQFF
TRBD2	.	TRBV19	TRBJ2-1	TGTGCCAGTAGACGGAGCGGGAATTACAATGAGCAGTTCTTC	CASRRSGNYNEQFF
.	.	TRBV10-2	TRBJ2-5	TGCGCCAGCGCGTTTTCAGAGACCCAGTACTTC	CASAFSETQYF
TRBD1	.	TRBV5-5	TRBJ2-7	TGTGCCAGCAGCTTGGTTCCGGGACAGGGGAACGAGCAGTACTTC	CASSLVPGQGNEQYF
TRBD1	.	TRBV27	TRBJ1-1	TGTGCCAGCAGTTCACGGGACAGGGGGAAGAACACTGAAGCTTTCTTT	CASSSRDRGKNTEAFF
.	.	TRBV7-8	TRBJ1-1	TGTGCCAGCAGCAGACAAACAGGGAACACTGAAGCTTTCTTT	CASSRQTGNTEAFF
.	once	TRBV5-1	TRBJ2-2	TGCGCCAGCAGCTTGCCGAACACCGGGGAGCTGTTTTTT	CASSLPNTGELFF
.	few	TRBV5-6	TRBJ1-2	TGTGCCAGCAGCTTGTATGGGGACAACTATGGCTACACCTTC	CASSLYGDNYGYTF
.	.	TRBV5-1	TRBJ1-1	TGCGCCAGCAGCTTGAAGGGATTGAACACTGAAGCTTTCTTT	CASSLKGLNTEAFF
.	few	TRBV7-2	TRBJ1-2	TGTGCCACCTGGGGGTCGGGAGGGACTTCGGGTGGCTACACCTTC	CATWGSGGTSGGYTF
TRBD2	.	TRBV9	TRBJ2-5	TGTGCCAGCAGCTCTTTAGGACTAGCGGGAGGGTTAGAAGAGACCCAGTACTTC	CASSSLGLAGGLEETQYF
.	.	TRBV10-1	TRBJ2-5	TGCGCCAGCAGCGGAGTCCTCGGTGCGGAGACCCAGTACTTC	CASSGVLGAETQYF
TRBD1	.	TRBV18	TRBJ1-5	TGTGCCAGCTCACCGACAGGGGGTCGCAATCAGCCCCAGCATTTT	CASSPTGGRNQPQHF
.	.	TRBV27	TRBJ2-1	TGTGCCAGCAGTTACATTAGGGGAGTTGAGCAGTTCTTC	CASSYIRGVEQFF
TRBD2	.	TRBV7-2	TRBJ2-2	TGTGCCAGCAGCTTAGAGGGGACTAGATGGAACACCGGGGAGCTGTTTTTT	CASSLEGTRWNTGELFF
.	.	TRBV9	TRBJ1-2	TGTGCCAGCACAGCCGGAGGGAACTATGGCTACACCTTC	CASTAGGNYGYTF
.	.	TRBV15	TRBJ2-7	TGTGCCACCAGCAGAGATCCTAGGACCTCCGCTTCCTACGAGCAGTACTTC	CATSRDPRTSASYEQYF
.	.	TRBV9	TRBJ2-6	TGTGCCAGCAGCCCGAGAGGCTCGGGGGCCAACGTCCTGACTTTC	CASSPRGSGANVLTF
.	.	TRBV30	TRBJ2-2	TGTGCCTGGAGTGTATTGGTAGCGAACACCGGGGAGCTGTTTTTT	CAWSVLVANTGELFF
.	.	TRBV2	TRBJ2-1	TGTGCCAGCAGTCCCCCCCGATATGAGCAGTTCTTC	CASSPPRYEQFF
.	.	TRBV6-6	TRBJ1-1	TGTGCCAGCAGTTACTCTGGGGAGTCCACTGAAGCTTTCTTT	CASSYSGESTEAFF
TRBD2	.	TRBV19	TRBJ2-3	TGTGCCAGTAGTAGATTACTAGCGGGGAGACGGAGCACAGATACGCAGTATTTT	CASSRLLAGRRSTDTQYF
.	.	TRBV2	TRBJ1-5	TGTGCCAGCAGTGAAGCATCCGTGGAACAGCCCCAGCATTTT	CASSEASVEQPQHF
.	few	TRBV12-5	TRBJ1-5	TGTGCTAGTGGTTTGGGGGCCCTGGGAGGGAGGGGCAGCAATCAGCCCCAGCATTTT	CASGLGALGGRGSNQPQHF
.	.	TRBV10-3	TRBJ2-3	TGTGCCATCAGTGAGTCGGGAGATACGCAGTATTTT	CAISESGDTQYF
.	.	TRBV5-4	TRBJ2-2	TGTGCCAGCAGTTTCACAGGGACAACGAACACCGGGGAGCTGTTTTTT	CASSFTGTTNTGELFF
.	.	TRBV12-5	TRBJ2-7	TGTGCTAGTGGTTTGGTACGATCAGGGAGCGAGCAGTACTTC	CASGLVRSGSEQYF
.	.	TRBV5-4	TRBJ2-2	TGTGCCAGCAGCTCGAACACCGGGGAGCTGTTTTTT	CASSSNTGELFF
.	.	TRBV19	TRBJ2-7	TGTGCCAGTGGTTCAGTAGGGGCTACTCTCTCCTACGAGCAGTACTTC	CASGSVGATLSYEQYF
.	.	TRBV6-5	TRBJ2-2	TGTGCCAGCAGTTACTCTAGCGACGGGGAGCTGTTTTTT	CASSYSSDGELFF
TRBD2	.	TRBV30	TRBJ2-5	TGTGCCTGGAGCTACGGCGGGGGAAGCGGGGAGACCCAGTACTTC	CAWSYGGGSGETQYF
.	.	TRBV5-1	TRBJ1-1	TGCGCCAGCAGCCATTCGGACAGAGTGAACACTGAAGCTTTCTTT	CASSHSDRVNTEAFF
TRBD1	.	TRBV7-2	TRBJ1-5	TGTGCCAGCAGCTTAGGAGGCAGGGGGTGGAATCAGCCCCAGCATTTT	CASSLGGRGWNQPQHF
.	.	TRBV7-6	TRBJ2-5	TGTGCCAGCAGCTTAGGCATCCAAGAGACCCAGTACTTC	CASSLGIQETQYF
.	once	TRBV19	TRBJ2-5	TGTGCCAGTAGTATGGCGGGGGCAGAGACCCAGTACTTC	CASSMAGAETQYF
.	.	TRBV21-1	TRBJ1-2	TGTGCCAGCAGTGGGGAGGGAGGGGGCGAGGATGGCTACACCTTC	CASSGEGGGEDGYTF
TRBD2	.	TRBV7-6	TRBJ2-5	TGTGCCAGCACCGGGGGAGGGAGGCGAGGCGAGACCCAGTACTTC	CASTGGGRRGETQYF
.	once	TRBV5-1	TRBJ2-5	TGCGCCAGCAGCGCGCAAGAGACCCAGTACTTC	CASSAQETQYF
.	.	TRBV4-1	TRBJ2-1	TGCGCCAGCAGCCCGCCAGGGACTTTCTACAATGAGCAGTTCTTC	CASSPPGTFYNEQFF
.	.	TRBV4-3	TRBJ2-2	TGCGCCAGCAGCCAAACTAAGGACACCGGGGAGCTGTTTTTT	CASSQTKDTGELFF
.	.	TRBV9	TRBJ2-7	TGTGCCAGCAGCGCCGCGGAGAAAGGCCGCTACGAGCAGTACTTC	CASSAAEKGRYEQYF
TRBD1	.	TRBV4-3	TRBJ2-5	TGCGCCAGCAGCCAAGATGGCGGACAGGGCTGGGAGACCCAGTACTTC	CASSQDGGQGWETQYF
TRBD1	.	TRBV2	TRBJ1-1	TGTGCCAGCAGATCCTGGACAGGCGCCGAAGCTTTCTTT	CASRSWTGAEAFF
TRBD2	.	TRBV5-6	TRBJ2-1	TGTGCCAGCAGCTTACTAGCGGGACCCTACAATGAGCAGTTCTTC	CASSLLAGPYNEQFF
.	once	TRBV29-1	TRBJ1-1	TGCAGCGTTGGGCATATGAACACTGAAGCTTTCTTT	CSVGHMNTEAFF
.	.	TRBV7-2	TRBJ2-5	TGTGCCAGCAGCTGGCTAGTACCAGGGCAAGAGACCCAGTACTTC	CASSWLVPGQETQYF
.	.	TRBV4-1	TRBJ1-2	TGCGCCAGCAGCCACCCGACAGTTAACTATGGCTACACCTTC	CASSHPTVNYGYTF
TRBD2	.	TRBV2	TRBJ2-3	TGTGCCAGCAGTGCGCGGACTAGTACAGATACGCAGTATTTT	CASSARTSTDTQYF
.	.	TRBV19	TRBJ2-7	TGTGCCAGTAGTACGATGGGGTCCCTAACCTACGAGCAGTACTTC	CASSTMGSLTYEQYF
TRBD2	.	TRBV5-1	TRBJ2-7	TGCGCCAGCAGCTTGGATAGCGGGAGAGACGAGCAGTACTTC	CASSLDSGRDEQYF
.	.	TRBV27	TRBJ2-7	TGTGCCAGCAGTTTAACAGGCTGGGGTTCGCGGGAGCAGTACTTC	CASSLTGWGSREQYF